These 24 T cell receptor beta chains were all obtained from the same sample, sequenced in a study of T-cell memory formation after mild COVID-19 (dated by TCRdb to the early 2020s). Libraries were made using 5' RACE. The sequencer was an Illumina NovaSeq 6000. TCRdb reworked the public reads: Q25 trimming with fastp, MiXCR clone assembly, productive beta chains retained. Rows merge per CDR3 protein into single entries with the most common DNA and genes. This sample is represented by around 130,000 distinct CDR3 sequences; 14% of them were singletons. Clones ranked in the top ten supply more than 25% of the sample. Sequencing was performed on PBMCs or a T cell subset sorted from them (not recorded which). These receptors all stem from an adult woman who had mild COVID-19 (a few samples of this study predate the infection). The sample titles of this study are shuffled in the database, so cell type and time point are left out; the donor was told from shared clones.

The gene calls are TRBV4-3 and TRBJ2-1; D uncertain. CDR3 length: 15 residues. Germline values: CDR1 LGHNA, CDR2 YSLEER. Trimming stripped 0 bases from V and 3 bases from J, with 9 bases between. DNA of the CDR3: TGCGCCAGCAGCCAAGATACGCTAAACTACAATGAGCAGTTCTTC. Its protein is CASSQDTLNYNEQFF.

The chain links TRBV11-3 to TRBJ1-1, with 7 positions matching TRBD1. Trimming took 5 bases from V and 7 from J; bases not matched to a gene: 16. The CDR3 is made up of 16 amino acids. The germline V gene has CDR1 SGHNT and CDR2 YENEEA. CDR3 loop: CASSQGTVSPPDEAFF. DNA of the CDR3: TGTGCCAGCAGCCAAGGGACAGTTTCTCCCCCGGATGAAGCTTTCTTT.

This clonotype has only a few counts. The chain links TRBV13 to TRBJ2-7, with D unresolved. Germline-derived CDR1 and CDR2 are PRHDT and FYEKMQ (reference sequence). With 5 bases removed from V and 7 bases from J, the gap between germline ends came to 18 bases. CDR3 size: 14 residues. CDR3 DNA: TGTGCCAGCAGCCCAGAGACCAGATCTTTAGAGCAGTACTTC. Its protein product is CASSPETRSLEQYF.

The rearrangement uses TRBV2 and TRBJ2-5; D remains unclear. V was cut by 7 bases and J by 3 bases, with 6 bases left in between. CDR3 length: 11 amino acids. CDR1 is SNHLY and CDR2 is FYNNEI in the germline V gene. The DNA of the CDR3 is TGTGCCAGCAATGGAGAAGAGACCCAGTACTTC. Translation gives CASNGEETQYF.

Of note for this clonotype: Mismatch with germline at one junction end may stem from a read error. The V call is TRBV4-2, the J call TRBJ2-3, with 7 bases identical to TRBD2. This CDR3 is built from 17 residues. Germline V gene sequence: CDR1 LGHNA, CDR2 YNFKEQ. CDR3 sequence: CASSQDIGLAGTDTQYF. CDR3 sequence (DNA): TGCGCCAGCAGCCAAGATATAGGGCTAGCGGGCACAGATACGCAGTATTTT.

The V call is TRBV5-1, the J call TRBJ1-1, with 9 bases fitting TRBD1. Germline trimming cut 0 bases from V and 4 bases from J; bases unmatched to any gene: 4. The length of the CDR3 is 15 residues. Germline V gene sequence: CDR1 SGHRS, CDR2 YFSETQ. CDR3: CASSLETGGSTEAFF. Here the CDR3 DNA reads TGCGCCAGCAGCTTGGAGACAGGGGGGAGCACTGAAGCTTTCTTT. Full variable domain (missing parts from reference TRBV5-1 and TRBJ1-1): KAGVTQTPRYLIKTRGQQVTLSCSPISGHRSVSWYQQTPGQGLQFLFEYFSETQRNKGNFPGRFSGRQFSNSRSEMNVSTLELGDSALYLCASSLETGGSTEAFFGQGTRLTVV.

This clonotype has more than one count but fewer than ten. The genes are TRBV29-1 and TRBJ2-7, with 8 nucleotides matching TRBD1. CDR3 length equals 16 residues. Unmatched junction bases numbered 13, after V lost 2 bases and J lost 4 bases. Germline values: CDR1 SQVTM, CDR2 ANQGSEA. CDR3 residues: CSVEFPGQGKGYEQYF. CDR3 DNA sequence: TGCAGCGTTGAATTCCCCGGACAGGGAAAAGGGTACGAGCAGTACTTC.

In its sample, this clonotype was seen a few times. This chain links TRBV4-2 with TRBJ2-7; 8 bases are a match to TRBD2. The CDR3 contains 16 residues. V was clipped by 0 bases and J by 2 bases; unmatched bases: 6. In germline, CDR1 is LGHNA, CDR2 YNFKEQ. DNA of the CDR3: TGTGCCAGCAGCCAAGATTTAGCGGGACCGCCCTACGAGCAGTACTTC. This translates into CASSQDLAGPPYEQYF.

This chain uses TRBV21-1 with TRBJ2-7; the DNA was not used to check the table's D call, TRBD1. TRBV21-1 is a pseudogene segment. This CDR3 has 19 residues. The CDR3 nucleotides are TGTGCCAGCAGCAAAGGATACCGGGACAGGGGGCGGAGTGGATACGAGCAGTACTTC. This encodes CASSKGYRDRGRSGYEQYF.

This clonotype has just a few counts. The V and J genes are TRBV27 and TRBJ2-2; TRBD1 agrees at 9 bases. The trim removed 5 bases at V and 5 bases at J, leaving 3 bases unmatched. Per germline, CDR1 MNHEY and CDR2 SMNVEV (reference sequence). The CDR3 length is 14 residues. In DNA, the CDR3 is TGTGCCAGCAGTAGGACAGGGGCTACCGGGGAGCTGTTTTTT. Protein: CASSRTGATGELFF.

This clonotype was recorded a few times. The chain employs TRBV19 and TRBJ2-7; no firm D call. The CDR3 has 13 amino acids. The germline V gene encodes CDR1 LNHDA and CDR2 SQIVND (reference sequence). V gave up 5 bases and J gave up 2 bases, with 10 bases separating them. The CDR3: CASSLKLTYEQYF. For the CDR3, the DNA is TGTGCCAGTAGTCTAAAGTTAACCTACGAGCAGTACTTC.

This clonotype was picked up a small number of times. CDR3 DNA sequence: TGTGCCAGCAGTTCGGGGCCCCCCTCCTACAATGAGCAGTTCTTC. Protein: CASSSGPPSYNEQFF. The rearrangement uses TRBV12-3 or TRBV12-4 and TRBJ2-1; the D call may be TRBD1 or TRBD2 (5 bases each). This CDR3 spans 15 amino acids. V dropped 4 bases and J dropped 0 bases, with 10 bases sitting between them.

This clonotype was seen a handful of times. This rearrangement joins TRBV20-1 to TRBJ1-1; a possible D gene is TRBD1 (6 bases). Looked up from germline, CDR1 is DFQATT and CDR2 is SNEGSKA (reference sequence). The CDR3 covers 14 residues. V shed 3 bases and J shed 4 bases, with 15 bases lying between them. In DNA form, the CDR3 reads TGCAGTGCTAGGGGGGGGCCCTCGGTCACTGAAGCTTTCTTT. Its protein product is CSARGGPSVTEAFF.

This clonotype was detected ten times or more. The chain uses TRBV19 and TRBJ2-1, with 14 bases matching TRBD2. The CDR3 runs 21 residues. CDR1 LNHDA and CDR2 SQIVND come from the germline V gene (reference sequence). The J segment lost 0 bases and the V segment lost 6 bases, leaving 16 bases of the junction unmatched. As DNA, the CDR3 is TGTGCCAGTAGCCAGGGACTAGCGGGGGATGGGGACCCTAGCTCCTACAATGAGCAGTTCTTC. Encoded protein: CASSQGLAGDGDPSSYNEQFF.

This chain joins TRBV4-1 and TRBJ1-1, with 10 bases that match TRBD1. This CDR3 comprises 17 residues. Germline CDR1 is MGHRA and CDR2 is YSYEKL. V was clipped by 3 bases and J by 5 bases; unmatched bases: 12. CDR3 protein: CASSHSSHGQGVTEAFF. As DNA, the CDR3 is TGCGCCAGCAGCCACTCGTCCCACGGACAGGGGGTGACTGAAGCTTTCTTT.

This clonotype has a handful of counts. The rearrangement joins TRBV4-3 to TRBJ2-1, with 12 bases that match TRBD2. Germline CDR1 LGHNA, CDR2 YSLEER. The V gene end was trimmed by 4 bases and the J gene end by 3 bases; junction bases not matched to a gene: 4. This CDR3 is built from 16 residues. CDR3 DNA: TGCGCCAGCAGCCTTCCTAGCGGGAGGGGCTACAATGAGCAGTTCTTC. Translating it yields CASSLPSGRGYNEQFF.

Ten or more counts support this clonotype. V usage is TRBV10-2 and J usage is TRBJ2-1; D perhaps matches TRBD1 (5 bases). The V and J ends lost 1 base and 7 bases respectively, with 17 bases between them. The germline CDR1 and CDR2 sequences are WSHSY and SAAADI. This CDR3 spans 16 amino acids. The CDR3 here is CASSEYPQQGTNEQFF. Written as DNA, the CDR3 is TGCGCCAGCAGTGAGTACCCTCAGCAGGGTACAAATGAGCAGTTCTTC.

The chain is built from TRBV7-8 and TRBJ1-2, with 10 bases identical to TRBD1. CDR3 length: 14 residues. The germline V gene encodes CDR1 SGHVS and CDR2 FQNEAQ. V shed 2 bases, J shed 14 bases, and the junction held 11 bases outside the gene matches. DNA for the CDR3: TGTGCCAGCAGCTTAATCCCGGGACAGGGGTATTTTACCTTC. Translation: CASSLIPGQGYFTF.

This clonotype was counted a few times. V is TRBV27 and J is TRBJ2-2, with TRBD1 matching over 8 bases. CDR1 MNHEY and CDR2 SMNVEV come from the germline V gene (reference sequence). With V trimmed by 4 bases and J by 5 bases, 3 bases remained unmatched. The CDR3 is 14 amino acids. CDR3 nucleotides: TGTGCCAGCAGTTCACAGGGGGTAACCGGGGAGCTGTTTTTT. The encoded protein is CASSSQGVTGELFF.

The chain uses TRBV5-5 and TRBJ2-7; TRBD2 matches at 11 bases. This CDR3 has 17 amino acids. CDR1 SGHKS and CDR2 YYEKEE come from the germline V gene (reference sequence). V trimming: 4 bases; J trimming: 1 base; junction bases outside the gene matches: 10. CDR3 DNA: TGTGCCAGCAGCCCATCTTCCGGACTAGCGGGTTCCTACGAGCAGTACTTC. Its translation: CASSPSSGLAGSYEQYF.

This clonotype was picked up many times. The chain employs TRBV5-1 and TRBJ1-1; no reliable D call. Deletions cut 2 bases from V and 3 bases from J, with 17 bases between. This CDR3 spans 16 amino acids. Germline V gene sequence: CDR1 SGHRS, CDR2 YFSETQ. In DNA form, the CDR3 reads TGCGCCAGCAGCTTCAACGTGGTCCGGGAGCACACTGAAGCTTTCTTT. It translates to CASSFNVVREHTEAFF.

This clonotype appeared a few times. The gene calls are TRBV15 and TRBJ1-2; 12 bases align to TRBD1. With V trimmed by 6 bases and J by 5 bases, 10 bases remained unmatched. CDR1 and CDR2 from the germline V gene are LNHNV and YYDKDF (reference sequence). The CDR3 contains 16 residues. CDR3 in amino acids: CATSPDPGQGAYGYTF. The DNA of the CDR3 is TGTGCCACCAGTCCGGACCCGGGACAGGGGGCTTATGGCTACACCTTC.

V and J are TRBV4-1 and TRBJ1-1, with D perhaps matching TRBD1 (5 bases). V lost 1 base and J 8 bases, leaving 11 bases between the germline ends. The CDR3 length is 13 residues. Germline-derived CDR1 and CDR2 are MGHRA and YSYEKL. The CDR3 region is CASSQGWDPEAFF. In DNA, the CDR3 is TGCGCCAGCAGCCAAGGATGGGACCCCGAAGCTTTCTTT.

The rearrangement joins TRBV5-6 to TRBJ2-7; D remains unclear. Per germline, CDR1 SGHDT and CDR2 YYEEEE. This CDR3 is built from 13 residues. Trimming stripped 1 base from V and 3 bases from J, with 8 bases between. Here the CDR3 DNA reads TGTGCCAGCAGCTTGAGGCTCGACTACGAGCAGTACTTC. Protein: CASSLRLDYEQYF.